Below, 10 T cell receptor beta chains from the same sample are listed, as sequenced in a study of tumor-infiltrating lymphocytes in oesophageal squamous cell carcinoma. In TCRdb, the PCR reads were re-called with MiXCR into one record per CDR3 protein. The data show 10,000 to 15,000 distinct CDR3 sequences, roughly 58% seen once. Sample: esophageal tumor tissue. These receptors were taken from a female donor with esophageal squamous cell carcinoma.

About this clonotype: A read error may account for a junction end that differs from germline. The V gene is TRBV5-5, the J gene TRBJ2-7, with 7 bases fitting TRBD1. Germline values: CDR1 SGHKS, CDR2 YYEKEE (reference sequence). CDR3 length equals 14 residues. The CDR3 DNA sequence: TGTGCCAGCTCAGAGGACAGGCAAAATTCACCCCTCCACTTC. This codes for CASSEDRQNSPLHF.

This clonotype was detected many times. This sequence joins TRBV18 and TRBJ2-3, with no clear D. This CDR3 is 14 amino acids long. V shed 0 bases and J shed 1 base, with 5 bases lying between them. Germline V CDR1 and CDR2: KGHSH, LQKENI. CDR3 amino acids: CASSPPYGTDTQYF. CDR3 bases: TGTGCCAGCTCACCACCGTACGGCACAGATACGCAGTATTTT.

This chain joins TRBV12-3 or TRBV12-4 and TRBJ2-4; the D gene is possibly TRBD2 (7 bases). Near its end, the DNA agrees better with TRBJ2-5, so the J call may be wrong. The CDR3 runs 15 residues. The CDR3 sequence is CASSLGGGGEETQYF. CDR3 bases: TGTGCCAGCAGTTTAGGCGGGGGCGGGGAAGAGACCCAGTACTTC.

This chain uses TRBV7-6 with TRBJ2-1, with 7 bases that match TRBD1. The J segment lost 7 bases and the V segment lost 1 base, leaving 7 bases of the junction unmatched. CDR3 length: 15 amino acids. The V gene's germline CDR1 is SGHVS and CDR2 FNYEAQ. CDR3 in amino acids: CASSLGTTGWNEQFF. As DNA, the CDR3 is TGTGCCAGCAGCTTAGGGACGACAGGGTGGAATGAGCAGTTCTTC. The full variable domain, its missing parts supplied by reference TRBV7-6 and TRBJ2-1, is GAGVSQSPRYKVTKRGQDVALRCDPISGHVSLYWYRQALGQGPEFLTYFNYEAQQDKSGLPNDRFSAERPEGSISTLTIQRTEQRDSAMYRCASSLGTTGWNEQFFGPGTRLTVL.

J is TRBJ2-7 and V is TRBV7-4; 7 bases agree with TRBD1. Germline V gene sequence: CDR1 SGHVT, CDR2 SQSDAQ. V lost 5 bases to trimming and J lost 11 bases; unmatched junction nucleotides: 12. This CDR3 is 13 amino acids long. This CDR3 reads CASSVDRVEYKYF. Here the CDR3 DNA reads TGTGCCAGCAGCGTCGACAGGGTAGAGTATAAGTACTTC.

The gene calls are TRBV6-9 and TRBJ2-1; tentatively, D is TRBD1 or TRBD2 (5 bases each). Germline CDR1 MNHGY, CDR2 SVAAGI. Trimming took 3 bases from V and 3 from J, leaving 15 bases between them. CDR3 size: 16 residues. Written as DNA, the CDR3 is TGTGCCAGCAGTTACCAGGGCGTCGGGAACTACAATGAGCAGTTCTTC. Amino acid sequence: CASSYQGVGNYNEQFF.

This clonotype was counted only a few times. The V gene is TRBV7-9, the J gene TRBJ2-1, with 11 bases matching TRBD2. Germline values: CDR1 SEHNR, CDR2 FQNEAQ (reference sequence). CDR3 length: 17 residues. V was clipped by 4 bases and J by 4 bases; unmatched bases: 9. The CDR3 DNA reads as TGTGCCAGCAGCTCCCTGGGGCTAGCGGGAGGTTACAATGAGCAGTTCTTC. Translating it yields CASSSLGLAGGYNEQFF.

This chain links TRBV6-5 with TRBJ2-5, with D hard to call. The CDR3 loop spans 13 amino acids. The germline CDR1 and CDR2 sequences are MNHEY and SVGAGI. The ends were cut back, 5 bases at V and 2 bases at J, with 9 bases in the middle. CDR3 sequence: CASSEGGQETQYF. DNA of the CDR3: TGTGCCAGCAGTGAAGGTGGGCAAGAGACCCAGTACTTC.

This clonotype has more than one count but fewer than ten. CDR3 sequence reads: CASSLAPGLAGGASTDTQYF. The CDR3 DNA sequence: TGTGCCAGCAGCTTAGCCCCCGGACTAGCGGGAGGTGCTAGCACAGATACGCAGTATTTT. The V call is TRBV7-2, the J call TRBJ2-3; TRBD2 agrees at 14 bases. This CDR3 region has 20 residues. The germline gives CDR1 SGHTA, CDR2 FQGNSA. V lost 0 bases, J lost 0 bases, and 8 bases stayed unmatched.

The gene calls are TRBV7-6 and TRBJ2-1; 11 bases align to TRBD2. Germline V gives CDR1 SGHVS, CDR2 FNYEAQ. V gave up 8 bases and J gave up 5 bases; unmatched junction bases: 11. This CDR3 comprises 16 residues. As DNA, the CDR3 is TGTGCCAGCGCCCCGGATAGCGGGGGGGGAAACAATGAGCAGTTCTTC. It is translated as CASAPDSGGGNNEQFF. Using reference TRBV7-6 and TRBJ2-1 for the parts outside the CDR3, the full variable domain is GAGVSQSPRYKVTKRGQDVALRCDPISGHVSLYWYRQALGQGPEFLTYFNYEAQQDKSGLPNDRFSAERPEGSISTLTIQRTEQRDSAMYRCASAPDSGGGNNEQFFGPGTRLTVL.